This TCR beta chain was recovered during a study of T-cell memory formation after mild COVID-19. After 5'RACE with constant-segment primers, TCR alpha and TCR beta cDNA libraries carrying sample barcodes and UMIs were obtained. Via MiXCR, TCRdb re-called the 5' RACE reads, giving one row per CDR3 protein. This sample has roughly 150,000 distinct CDR3 sequences, with roughly 15% found just once. The germline V gene has CDR1 LGHDT and CDR2 YNNKEL (reference sequence). This CDR3 comprises 17 residues. Trimming took 4 bases from V and 9 from J; bases not matched to a gene: 10. This clonotype was observed a handful of times.

The receptor was isolated from an adult woman who had mild COVID-19 (a few samples of this study predate the infection). Cell type and time point are not known. Source material: PBMCs or a T cell subset sorted from them (not recorded which). The rearrangement uses TRBV3-1 and TRBJ2-1; 15 bases are a match to TRBD2. The CDR3 DNA sequence: TGTGCCAGCAGCCCCATCGGACTAGCGGGGGGGCCCAGTGAGCAGTTCTTC. Residues: CASSPIGLAGGPSEQFF.